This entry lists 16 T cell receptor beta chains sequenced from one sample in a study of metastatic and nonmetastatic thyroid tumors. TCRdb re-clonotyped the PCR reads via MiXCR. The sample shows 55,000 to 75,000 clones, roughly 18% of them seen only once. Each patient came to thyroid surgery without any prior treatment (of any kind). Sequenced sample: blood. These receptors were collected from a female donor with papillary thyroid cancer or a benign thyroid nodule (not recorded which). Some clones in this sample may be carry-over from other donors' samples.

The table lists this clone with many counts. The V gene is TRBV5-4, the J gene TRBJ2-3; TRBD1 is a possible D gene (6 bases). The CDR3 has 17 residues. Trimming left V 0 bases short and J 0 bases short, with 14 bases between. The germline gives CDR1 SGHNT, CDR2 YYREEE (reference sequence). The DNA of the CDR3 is TGTGCCAGCAGCTTGGAAGGGGGAATTACTAGCACAGATACGCAGTATTTT. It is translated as CASSLEGGITSTDTQYF.

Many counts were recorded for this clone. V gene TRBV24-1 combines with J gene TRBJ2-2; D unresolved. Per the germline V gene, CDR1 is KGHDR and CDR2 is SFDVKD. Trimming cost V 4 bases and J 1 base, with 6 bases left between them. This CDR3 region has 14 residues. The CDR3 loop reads CATSDIENTGELFF. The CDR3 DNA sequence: TGTGCCACCAGTGACATTGAGAACACCGGGGAGCTGTTTTTT.

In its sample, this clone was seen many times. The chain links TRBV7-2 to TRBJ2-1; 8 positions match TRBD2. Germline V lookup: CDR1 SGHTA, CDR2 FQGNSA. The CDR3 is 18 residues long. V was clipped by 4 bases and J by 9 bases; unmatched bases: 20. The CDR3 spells CASSSPNQLRTSRGEQFF. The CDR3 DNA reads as TGTGCCAGCAGCTCTCCCAACCAGTTGAGGACTAGCCGGGGTGAGCAGTTCTTC.

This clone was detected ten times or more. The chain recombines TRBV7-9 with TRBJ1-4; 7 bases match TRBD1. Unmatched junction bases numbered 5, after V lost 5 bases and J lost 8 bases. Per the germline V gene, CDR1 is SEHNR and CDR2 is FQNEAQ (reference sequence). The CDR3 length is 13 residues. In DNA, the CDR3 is TGTGCCAGCAGCATCCCACAGGGGGAAAAACTGTTTTTT. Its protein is CASSIPQGEKLFF.

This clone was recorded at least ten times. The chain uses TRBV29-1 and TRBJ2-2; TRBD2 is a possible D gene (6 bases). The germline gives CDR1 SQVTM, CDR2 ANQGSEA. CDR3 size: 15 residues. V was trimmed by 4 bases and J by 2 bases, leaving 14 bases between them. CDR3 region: CSVGLHGSNTGELFF. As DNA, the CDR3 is TGCAGCGTTGGGCTCCACGGGAGTAACACCGGGGAGCTGTTTTTT.

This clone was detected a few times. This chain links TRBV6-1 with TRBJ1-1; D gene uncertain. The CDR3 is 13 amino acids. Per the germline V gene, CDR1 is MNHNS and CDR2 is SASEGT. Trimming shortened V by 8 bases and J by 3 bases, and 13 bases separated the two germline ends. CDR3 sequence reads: CASATQEDTEAFF. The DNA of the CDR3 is TGTGCCAGCGCTACCCAGGAAGACACTGAAGCTTTCTTT.

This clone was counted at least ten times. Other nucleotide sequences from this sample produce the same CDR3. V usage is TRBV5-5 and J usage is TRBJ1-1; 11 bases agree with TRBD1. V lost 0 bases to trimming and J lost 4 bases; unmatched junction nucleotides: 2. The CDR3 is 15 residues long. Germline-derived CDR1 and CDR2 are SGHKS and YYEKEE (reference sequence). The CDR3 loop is CASSLEGTGGTEAFF. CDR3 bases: TGTGCCAGCAGCTTGGAAGGGACAGGGGGCACTGAAGCTTTCTTT.

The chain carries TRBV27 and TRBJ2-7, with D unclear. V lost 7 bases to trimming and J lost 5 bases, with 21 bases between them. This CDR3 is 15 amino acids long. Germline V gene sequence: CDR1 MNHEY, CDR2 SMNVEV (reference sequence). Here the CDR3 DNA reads TGTGCCAGCAATTCCTCCATAGCAGGAGTGAACGAGCAGTACTTC. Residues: CASNSSIAGVNEQYF.

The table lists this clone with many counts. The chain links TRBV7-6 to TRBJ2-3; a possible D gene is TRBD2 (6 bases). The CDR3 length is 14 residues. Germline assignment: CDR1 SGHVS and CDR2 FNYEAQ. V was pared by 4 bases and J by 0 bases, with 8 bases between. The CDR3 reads CASSSGGSTDTQYF. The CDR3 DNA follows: TGTGCCAGCAGCTCCGGGGGAAGCACAGATACGCAGTATTTT.

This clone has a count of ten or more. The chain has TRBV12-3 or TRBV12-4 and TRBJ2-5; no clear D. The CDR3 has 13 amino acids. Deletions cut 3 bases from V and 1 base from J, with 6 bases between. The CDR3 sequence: CASSFQIQETQYF. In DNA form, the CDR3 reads TGTGCCAGCAGTTTTCAGATCCAAGAGACCCAGTACTTC.

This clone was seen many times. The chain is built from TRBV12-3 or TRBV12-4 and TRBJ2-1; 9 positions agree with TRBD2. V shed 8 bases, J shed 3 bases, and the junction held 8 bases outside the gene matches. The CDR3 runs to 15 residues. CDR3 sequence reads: CASWPREGYYNEQFF. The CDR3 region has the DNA TGTGCCAGCTGGCCGCGGGAGGGGTACTACAATGAGCAGTTCTTC.

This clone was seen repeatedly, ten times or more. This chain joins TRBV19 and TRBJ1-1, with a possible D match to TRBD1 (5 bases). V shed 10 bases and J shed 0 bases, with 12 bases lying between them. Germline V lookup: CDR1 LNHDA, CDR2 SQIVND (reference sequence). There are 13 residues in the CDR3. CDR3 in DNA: TGTGCCACCCAAGGGGTCCTGAACACTGAAGCTTTCTTT. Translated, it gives CATQGVLNTEAFF.

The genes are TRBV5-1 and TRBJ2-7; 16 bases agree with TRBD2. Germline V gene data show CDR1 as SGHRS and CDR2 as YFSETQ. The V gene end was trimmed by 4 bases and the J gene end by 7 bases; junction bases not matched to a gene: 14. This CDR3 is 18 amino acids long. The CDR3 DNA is TGCGCCAGCAGCGCGGGACTAGCGGGAGGGCCGTCCTCTCGGGAGCAGTACTTC. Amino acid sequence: CASSAGLAGGPSSREQYF.

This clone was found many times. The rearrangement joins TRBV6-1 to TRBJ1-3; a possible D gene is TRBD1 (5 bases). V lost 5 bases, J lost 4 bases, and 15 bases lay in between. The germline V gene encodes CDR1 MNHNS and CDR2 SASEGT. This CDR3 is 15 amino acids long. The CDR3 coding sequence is TGTGCCAGCAGTACCTCAGGGCTCGGAGGAAACACCATATATTTT. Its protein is CASSTSGLGGNTIYF.

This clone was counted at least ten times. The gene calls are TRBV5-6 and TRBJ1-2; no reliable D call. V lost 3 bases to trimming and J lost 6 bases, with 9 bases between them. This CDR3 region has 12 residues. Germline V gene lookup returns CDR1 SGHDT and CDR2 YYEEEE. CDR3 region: CASSSAFHGYTF. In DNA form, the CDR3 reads TGTGCCAGCAGCTCTGCCTTCCATGGCTACACCTTC.

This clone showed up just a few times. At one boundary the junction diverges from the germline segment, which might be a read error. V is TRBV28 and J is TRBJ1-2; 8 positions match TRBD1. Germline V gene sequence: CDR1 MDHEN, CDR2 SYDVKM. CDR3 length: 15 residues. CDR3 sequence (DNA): TGTGCCAACAGTTTGAAGGGTGGACAGGGTAATGGCTACACCTTC. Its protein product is CANSLKGGQGNGYTF.